This T cell receptor beta chain was profiled in a study of T-cell reconstitution after alpha-beta-depleted transplantation in children. Concerning this clonotype itself: Its antigen is not known.

General observations from the study: High day-60 TCRbeta diversity in some patients came from surviving recipient T cells and thymic progenitors. By one year post-transplant, T-cell counts and diversity largely arose from T cells that were newly produced.

Using unique molecular identifiers, the investigators prepared the TCRbeta library. TCRdb re-derived calls from the PCR reads in MiXCR, one entry per CDR3 protein. The data show about 580,000 distinct CDR3 sequences, with more than 20% seen just once and roughly 13% held by the top ten. The receptor was derived from a boy under two years old who had a stem cell transplant for acute myeloid leukemia, so the T cells may come from the graft donor. This material consisted of PBMCs, mostly from graft donor cells, taken 360 days after TCRalphabeta/CD19-depleted stem cell transplant.

Here the CDR3 reads CSAFDRGRSYSNQPQHF. Written as DNA, the CDR3 is TGCAGTGCTTTCGACAGGGGGAGATCTTATAGCAATCAGCCCCAGCATTTT. The genes are TRBV20-1 and TRBJ1-5; TRBD1 aligns across 9 bases. Germline CDR1 reads DFQATT; CDR2 reads SNEGSKA (reference sequence). This CDR3 region has 17 residues. V lost 5 bases to trimming and J lost 0 bases; unmatched junction nucleotides: 11.